This T cell receptor beta chain was captured in a study of early T cells in non-severe SARS-CoV-2 infection. The table lists this clonotype with many counts. MiXCR, run by TCRdb on the 5' RACE reads, gives a single entry per CDR3 protein. This sample has tens of thousands of distinct CDR3 sequences, with around an eighth found just once. CDR3 length: 15 amino acids. J lost 3 bases, V lost 6 bases, and 10 bases had no gene match. Per the germline V gene, CDR1 is DFQATT and CDR2 is SNEGSKA (reference sequence). The specimen comprised whole blood, sampled at baseline. The receptor comes from an adult who was a healthcare worker with PCR-confirmed SARS-CoV-2 infection or an uninfected control (not recorded which). The V and J genes are TRBV20-1 and TRBJ2-2; TRBD1 aligns across 7 bases. The CDR3 here is CSAQIRGTDTGELFF. The DNA of the CDR3 is TGCAGTGCACAGATCAGGGGGACCGACACCGGGGAGCTGTTTTTT.